Many counts were recorded for the clone carrying this TCR beta chain. Its antigen is not identified. TCRbeta library preparation incorporated unique molecular identifiers. TCRdb independently ran MiXCR on the PCR reads; one entry per CDR3 protein. The profile shows 600,000 or so distinct CDR3 sequences, roughly 23% of them singletons. The sample is drawn from a study of T-cell reconstitution after alpha-beta-depleted transplantation in children. General observations from the study: Expanded graft clones numbering several hundred reportedly gave rise to alpha-beta T cells about two months after transplant. It was newly produced T cells that mostly accounted for T-cell counts and diversity one year after transplant.

V gave up 5 bases and J gave up 2 bases, with 9 bases separating them. CDR1 and CDR2 (germline): SSHAT, FNYEAQ (reference sequence). This CDR3 spans 13 amino acids. This TCR came from a boy in the first two years of life who had a stem cell transplant for acute myeloid leukemia, so the T cells may come from the graft donor. The material was PBMCs, mostly from graft donor cells, obtained 360 days after TCRalphabeta/CD19-depleted stem cell transplant. The rearrangement links TRBV7-7 to TRBJ1-1; D uncertain. CDR3 sequence reads: CASSADVNTEAFF. The CDR3 DNA is TGTGCCAGCAGCGCCGACGTAAACACTGAAGCTTTCTTT.